The source of this T cell receptor beta chain is a study of Tregs in tolerant kidney transplant recipients. Method: immunoSEQ multiplex PCR; TCRdb's copy keeps in-frame clones and lacks some. Among 90,000 to 130,000 clones listed, around 90% were seen once. Germline V CDR1 and CDR2: MNHEY, SVGAGI. Losses at the gene ends were 7 bases for V and 7 bases for J; bases not matched to a gene: 3. The CDR3 has 12 residues. The V and J genes are TRBV6-5 and TRBJ1-2, with 10 bases fitting TRBD1. The sequencing here drew on CD4+ T cells from blood, taken before the transplant. This sequence originates from a human donor who received a combined kidney and bone marrow transplant. DNA of the CDR3: TGTGCCAGCATAGGGACAGGGGTTGGCTACACCTTC. Protein product: CASIGTGVGYTF.